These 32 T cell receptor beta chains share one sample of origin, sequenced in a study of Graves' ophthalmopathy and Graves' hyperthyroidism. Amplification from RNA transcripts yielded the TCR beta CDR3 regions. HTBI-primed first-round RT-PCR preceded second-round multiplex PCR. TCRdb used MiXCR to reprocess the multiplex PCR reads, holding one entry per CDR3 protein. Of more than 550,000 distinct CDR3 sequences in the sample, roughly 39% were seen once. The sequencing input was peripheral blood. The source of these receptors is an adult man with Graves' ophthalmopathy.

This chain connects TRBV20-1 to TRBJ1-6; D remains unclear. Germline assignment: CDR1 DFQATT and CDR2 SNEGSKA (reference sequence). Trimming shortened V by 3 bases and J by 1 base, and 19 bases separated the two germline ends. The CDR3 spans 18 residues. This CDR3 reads CSASLGRLPGSYNSPLHF. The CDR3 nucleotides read TGCAGTGCTAGCCTCGGGAGGCTCCCGGGTTCCTATAATTCACCCCTCCACTTT.

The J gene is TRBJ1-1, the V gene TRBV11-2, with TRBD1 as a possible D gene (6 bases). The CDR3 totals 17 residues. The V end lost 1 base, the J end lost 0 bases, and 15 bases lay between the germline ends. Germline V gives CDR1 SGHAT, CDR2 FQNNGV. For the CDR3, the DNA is TGTGCCAGCAGCTTAGTATCCACAGGGTCCTTGAACACTGAAGCTTTCTTT. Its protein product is CASSLVSTGSLNTEAFF. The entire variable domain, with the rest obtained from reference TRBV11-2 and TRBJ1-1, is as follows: EAGVAQSPRYKIIEKRQSVAFWCNPISGHATLYWYQQILGQGPKLLIQFQNNGVVDDSQLPKDRFSAERLKGVDSTLKIQPAKLEDSAVYLCASSLVSTGSLNTEAFFGQGTRLTVV.

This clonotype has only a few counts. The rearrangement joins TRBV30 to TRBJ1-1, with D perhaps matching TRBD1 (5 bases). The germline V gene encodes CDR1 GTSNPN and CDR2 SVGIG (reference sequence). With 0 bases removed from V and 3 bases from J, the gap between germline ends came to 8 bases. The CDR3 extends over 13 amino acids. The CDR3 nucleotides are TGTGCCTGGAGTGTACAGGAATACACTGAAGCTTTCTTT. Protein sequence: CAWSVQEYTEAFF.

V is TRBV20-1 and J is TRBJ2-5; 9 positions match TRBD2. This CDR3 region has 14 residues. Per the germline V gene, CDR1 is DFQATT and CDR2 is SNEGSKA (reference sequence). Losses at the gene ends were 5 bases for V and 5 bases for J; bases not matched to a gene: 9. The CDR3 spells CSAHLAGTEETQYF. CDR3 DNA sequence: TGCAGTGCTCACCTAGCGGGAACCGAGGAGACCCAGTACTTC.

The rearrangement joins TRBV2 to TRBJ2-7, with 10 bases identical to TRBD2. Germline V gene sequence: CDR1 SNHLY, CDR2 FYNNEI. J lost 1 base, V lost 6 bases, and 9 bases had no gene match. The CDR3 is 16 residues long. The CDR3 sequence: CASSPTSGMISYEQYF. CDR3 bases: TGTGCCAGCAGCCCCACTAGCGGGATGATTTCCTACGAGCAGTACTTC.

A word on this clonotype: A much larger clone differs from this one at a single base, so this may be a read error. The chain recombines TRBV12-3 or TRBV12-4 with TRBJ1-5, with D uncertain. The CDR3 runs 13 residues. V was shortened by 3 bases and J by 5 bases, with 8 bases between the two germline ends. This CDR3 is CASSFRCHQPQHF. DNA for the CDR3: TGTGCCAGCAGTTTCAGGTGCCATCAGCCCCAGCATTTT.

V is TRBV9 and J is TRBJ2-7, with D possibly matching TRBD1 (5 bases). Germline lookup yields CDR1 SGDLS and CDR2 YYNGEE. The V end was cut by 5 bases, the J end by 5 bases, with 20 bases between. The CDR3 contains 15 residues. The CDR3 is CASSEGSAGWHEQYF. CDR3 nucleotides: TGTGCCAGCAGTGAAGGGTCGGCAGGGTGGCACGAGCAGTACTTC. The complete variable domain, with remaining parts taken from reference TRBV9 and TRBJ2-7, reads DSGVTQTPKHLITATGQRVTLRCSPRSGDLSVYWYQQSLDQGLQFLIQYYNGEERAKGNILERFSAQQFPDLHSELNLSSLELGDSALYFCASSEGSAGWHEQYFGPGTRLTVT.

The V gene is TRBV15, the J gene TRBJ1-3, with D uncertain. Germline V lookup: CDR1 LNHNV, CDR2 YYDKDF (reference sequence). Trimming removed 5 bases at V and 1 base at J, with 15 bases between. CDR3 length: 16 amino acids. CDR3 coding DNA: TGTGCCACCAGCGATGGACTAGCGGGGTCTGGAAACACCATATATTTT. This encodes CATSDGLAGSGNTIYF.

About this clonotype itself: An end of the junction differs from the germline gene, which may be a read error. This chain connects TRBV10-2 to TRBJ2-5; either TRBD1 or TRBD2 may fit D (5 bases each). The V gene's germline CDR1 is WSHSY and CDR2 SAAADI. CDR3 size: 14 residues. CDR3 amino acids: CAGRETGYQETQYF. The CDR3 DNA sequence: TGCGCCGGCAGGGAGACTGGCTACCAAGAGACCCAGTACTTC.

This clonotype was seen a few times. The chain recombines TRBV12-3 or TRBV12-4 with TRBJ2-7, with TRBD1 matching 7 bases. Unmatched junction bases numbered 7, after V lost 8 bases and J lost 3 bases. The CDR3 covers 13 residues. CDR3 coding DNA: TGTGCCAGCGGGACAGTTTCCAACTACGAGCAGTACTTC. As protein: CASGTVSNYEQYF.

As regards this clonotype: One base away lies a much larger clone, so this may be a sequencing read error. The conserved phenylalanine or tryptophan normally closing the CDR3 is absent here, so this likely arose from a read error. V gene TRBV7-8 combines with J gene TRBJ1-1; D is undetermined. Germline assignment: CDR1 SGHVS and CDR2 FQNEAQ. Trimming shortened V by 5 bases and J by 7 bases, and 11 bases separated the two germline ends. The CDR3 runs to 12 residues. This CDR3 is CASSTGWGEAFL. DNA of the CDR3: TGTGCCAGCAGCACCGGATGGGGTGAAGCTTTCCTT.

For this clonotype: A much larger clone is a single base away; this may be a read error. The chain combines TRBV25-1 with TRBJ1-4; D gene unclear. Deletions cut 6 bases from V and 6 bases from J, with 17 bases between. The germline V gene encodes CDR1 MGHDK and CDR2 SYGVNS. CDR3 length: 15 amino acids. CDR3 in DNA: TGTGCCAGCAGCGATGGACTGCTGGAGGATGAAAAACTGTTTTTT. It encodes CASSDGLLEDEKLFF.

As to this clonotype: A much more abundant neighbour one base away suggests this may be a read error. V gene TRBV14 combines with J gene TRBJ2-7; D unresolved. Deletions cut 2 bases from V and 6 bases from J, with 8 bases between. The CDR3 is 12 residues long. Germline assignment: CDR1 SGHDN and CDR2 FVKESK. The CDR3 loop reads CASSQLACEQYF. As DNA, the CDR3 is TGTGCCAGCAGCCAATTGGCCTGCGAGCAGTACTTC.

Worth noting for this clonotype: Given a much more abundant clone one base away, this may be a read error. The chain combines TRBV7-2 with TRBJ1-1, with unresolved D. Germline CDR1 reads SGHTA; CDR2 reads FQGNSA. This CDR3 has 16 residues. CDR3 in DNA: TGTGCCAGCAGCTTCAGTAGGCACAGCAAGAACACTGGAGCTTTCTTT. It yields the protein CASSFSRHSKNTGAFF.

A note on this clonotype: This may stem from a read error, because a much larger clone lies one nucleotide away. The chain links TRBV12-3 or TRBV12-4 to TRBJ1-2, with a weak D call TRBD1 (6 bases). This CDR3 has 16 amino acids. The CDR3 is CASGPAGQTANYGYTF. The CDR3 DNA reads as TGTGCTAGTGGCCCCGCCGGACAGACTGCGAACTATGGCTACACCTTC.

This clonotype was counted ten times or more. The CDR3 bases are TGTGCCAGCAGCCAAGATGGTCCTAGCAGCAATCAGCCCCAGCATTTT. This gives the protein CASSQDGPSSNQPQHF. The gene calls are TRBV4-2 and TRBJ1-5, with D hard to call. Per germline, CDR1 LGHNA and CDR2 YNFKEQ. The CDR3 contains 16 residues. Trimming shortened V by 0 bases and J by 1 base, and 10 bases separated the two germline ends.

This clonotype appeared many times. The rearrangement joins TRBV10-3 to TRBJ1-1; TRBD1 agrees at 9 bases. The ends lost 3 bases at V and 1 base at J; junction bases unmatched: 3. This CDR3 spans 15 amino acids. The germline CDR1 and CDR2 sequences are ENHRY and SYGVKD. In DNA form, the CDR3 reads TGTGCCATCAGTGATCGACAGGGGGAGAACACTGAAGCTTTCTTT. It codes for CAISDRQGENTEAFF.

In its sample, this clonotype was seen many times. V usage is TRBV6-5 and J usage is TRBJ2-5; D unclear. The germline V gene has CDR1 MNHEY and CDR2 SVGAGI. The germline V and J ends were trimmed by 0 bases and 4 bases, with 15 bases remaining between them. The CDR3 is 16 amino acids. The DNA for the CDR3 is TGTGCCAGCAGTTACTCGAGAACACCCTTGGGAGAGACCCAGTACTTC. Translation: CASSYSRTPLGETQYF.

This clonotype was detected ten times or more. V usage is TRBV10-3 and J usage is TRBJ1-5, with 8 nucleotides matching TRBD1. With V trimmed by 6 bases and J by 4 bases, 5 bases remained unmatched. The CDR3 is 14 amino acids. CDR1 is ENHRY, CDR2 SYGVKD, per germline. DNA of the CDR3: TGTGCCATCAGCGCCAGGACAGGGAATCAGCCCCAGCATTTT. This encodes CAISARTGNQPQHF.

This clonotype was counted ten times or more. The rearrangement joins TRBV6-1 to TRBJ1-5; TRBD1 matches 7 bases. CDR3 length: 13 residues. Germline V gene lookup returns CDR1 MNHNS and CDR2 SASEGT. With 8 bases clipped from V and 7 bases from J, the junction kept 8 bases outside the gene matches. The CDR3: CASGQESWQPQHF. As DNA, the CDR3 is TGTGCCAGCGGACAGGAGAGTTGGCAGCCCCAGCATTTT.

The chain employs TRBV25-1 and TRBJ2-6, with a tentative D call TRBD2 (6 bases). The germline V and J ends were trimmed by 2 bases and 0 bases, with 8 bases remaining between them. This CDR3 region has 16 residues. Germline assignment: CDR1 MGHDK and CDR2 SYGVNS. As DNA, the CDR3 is TGTGCCAGCAGTGAAGGGGGGAACTCTGGGGCCAACGTCCTGACTTTC. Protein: CASSEGGNSGANVLTF.

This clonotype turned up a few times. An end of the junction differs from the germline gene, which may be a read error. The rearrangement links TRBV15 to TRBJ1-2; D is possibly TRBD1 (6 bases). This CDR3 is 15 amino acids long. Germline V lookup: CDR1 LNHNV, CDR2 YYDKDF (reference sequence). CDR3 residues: CASSLLGGKGYGYTF. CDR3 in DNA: TGTGCCAGCAGCTTGTTGGGGGGCAAAGGGTATGGCTACACCTTC.

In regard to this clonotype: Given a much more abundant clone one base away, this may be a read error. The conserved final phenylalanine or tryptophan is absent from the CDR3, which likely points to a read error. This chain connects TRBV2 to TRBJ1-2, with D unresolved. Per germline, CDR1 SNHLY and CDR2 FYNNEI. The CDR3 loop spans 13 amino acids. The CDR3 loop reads CASSPTTVDGYTL. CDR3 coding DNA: TGCGCCAGCAGCCCGACCACCGTAGATGGCTACACCCTC.

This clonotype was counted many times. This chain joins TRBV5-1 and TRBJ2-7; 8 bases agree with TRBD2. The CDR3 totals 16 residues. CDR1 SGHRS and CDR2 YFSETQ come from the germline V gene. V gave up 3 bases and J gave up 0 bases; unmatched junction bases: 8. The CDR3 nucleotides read TGCGCCAGCAGCTCAAAGGCAGCGGGAGCCTCCTACGAGCAGTACTTC. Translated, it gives CASSSKAAGASYEQYF.

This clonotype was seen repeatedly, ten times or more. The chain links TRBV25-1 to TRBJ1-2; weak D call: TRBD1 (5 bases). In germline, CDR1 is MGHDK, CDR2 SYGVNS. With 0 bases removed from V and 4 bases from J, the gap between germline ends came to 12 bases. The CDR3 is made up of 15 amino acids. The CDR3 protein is CASSEYEGLGYGYTF. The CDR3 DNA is TGTGCCAGCAGTGAATATGAGGGGCTGGGCTATGGCTACACCTTC.

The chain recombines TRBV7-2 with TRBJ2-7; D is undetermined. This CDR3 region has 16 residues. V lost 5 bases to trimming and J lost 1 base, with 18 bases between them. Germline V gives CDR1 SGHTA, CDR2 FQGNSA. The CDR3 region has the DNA TGTGCCAGCAGCCAAGACGCGGTGCGGCCGTCCTACGAGCAGTACTTC. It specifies CASSQDAVRPSYEQYF.

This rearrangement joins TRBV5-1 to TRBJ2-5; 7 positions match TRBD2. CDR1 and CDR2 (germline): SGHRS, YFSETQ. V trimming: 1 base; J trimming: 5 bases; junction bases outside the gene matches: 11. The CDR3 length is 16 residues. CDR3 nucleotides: TGCGCCAGCAGCTTGTGGGGGTTTTCGGGGGGTGAGACCCAGTACTTC. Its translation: CASSLWGFSGGETQYF.

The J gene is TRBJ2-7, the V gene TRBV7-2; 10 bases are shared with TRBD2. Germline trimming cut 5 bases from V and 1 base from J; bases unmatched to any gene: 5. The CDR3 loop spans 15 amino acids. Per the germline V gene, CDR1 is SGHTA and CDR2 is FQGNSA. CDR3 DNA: TGTGCCAGCAGCCGGCTAGCGGGAGAGTCCTACGAGCAGTACTTC. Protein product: CASSRLAGESYEQYF.

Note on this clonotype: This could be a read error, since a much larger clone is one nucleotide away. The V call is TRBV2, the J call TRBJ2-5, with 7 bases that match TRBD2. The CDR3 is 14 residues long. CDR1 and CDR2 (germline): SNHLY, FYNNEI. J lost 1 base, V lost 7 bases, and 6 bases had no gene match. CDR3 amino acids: CASIGLGTQETQYF. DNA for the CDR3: TGTGCCAGCATAGGACTAGGGACCCAAGAGACCCAGTACTTC.

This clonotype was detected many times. CDR3 DNA: TGTGCCAGCAGCACCGAGGGCGTTAATCAGCCCCAGCATTTT. Protein product: CASSTEGVNQPQHF. The V and J genes are TRBV12-3 or TRBV12-4 and TRBJ1-5; D unresolved. V lost 6 bases to trimming and J lost 4 bases, with 13 bases between them. The CDR3 totals 14 residues.

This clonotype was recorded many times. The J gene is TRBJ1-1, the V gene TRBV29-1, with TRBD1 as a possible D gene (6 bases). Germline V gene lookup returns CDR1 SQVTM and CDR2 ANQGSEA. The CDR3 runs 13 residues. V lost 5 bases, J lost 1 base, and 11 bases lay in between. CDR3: CSVPGTKNTEAFF. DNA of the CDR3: TGCAGCGTTCCCGGGACAAAGAACACTGAAGCTTTCTTT.

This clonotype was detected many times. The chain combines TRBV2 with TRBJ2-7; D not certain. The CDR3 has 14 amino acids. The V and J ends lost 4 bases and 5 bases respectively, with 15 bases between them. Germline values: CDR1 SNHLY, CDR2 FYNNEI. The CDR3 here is CASSVLSSVDEQYF. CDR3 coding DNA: TGTGCCAGCAGTGTCTTATCGTCCGTGGACGAGCAGTACTTC.